This T cell receptor (beta chain) was identified during a study of blood T cell repertoires in COVID-19 (dated by TCRdb to the early 2020s). Context from the whole study: Collaborator samples came from the United States, Italy and Spain and covered acute and convalescent phases of COVID-19. The prospective study material was composed of cDNA or gDNA derived from T cells, B-cell-depleted T cells, or PBMCs. Subjects who had been exposed to COVID-19, were actively infected with it, or had recovered from it provided the deeply sampled blood TCRbeta repertoires that made up the dataset. A freely available public database, intended as a resource for researchers studying the immune response to SARS-CoV-2, is where the repertoires were released. The samples were drawn from two sources: the first 160 participants of the ongoing ImmuneRACE study, and 950 to 1,500 subjects contributed by 6 global collaborators. Sample metadata almost always included a de-identified subject ID, COVID-19 status, age in years and sex. Where HLA class I and class II types were available, the types were taken from metadata supplied by the sample provider, not from assay-based typing.

Results and caveats for the whole study, not just this receptor: How much clinical and demographic metadata was included differed by source and by participant, and the metadata was provided uncurated.

One collaborating source in Seattle enrolled patients while the patients were actively infected and followed the patients over time throughout the course of disease. Each collaborating institution followed its own protocols to collect whole blood in K2EDTA tubes. For TCRbeta analysis, collaborators shipped samples in one of three forms: frozen whole blood, isolated PBMCs, or DNA extracted from either of those sample types. Based on the germline V gene, the CDR1 and CDR2 sequences are ENHRY and SYGVKD. Taken from cysteine to phenylalanine, the CDR3 has 11 residues. Only the CDR3 part of the read is kept: 33 bases, read in frame from the first base. V is shortened by 6 bases, J by 5 bases, and the region joining them spans 6 bases. TCRbeta CDR3 regions were amplified from genomic DNA using the immunoSEQ Assay, a bias-controlled multiplex PCR. In the authors' own workflow: The number of nucleated cells in each sample was estimated from the amplification of reference gene primers within the assay. To quantify the absolute abundance of each unique TCRbeta CDR3 rearrangement, sequence reads were collapsed and filtered. For each sample, productive Simpson clonality was calculated as the square root of Simpson's diversity index across productive rearrangements. The table comes from immuneACCESS by way of TCRdb, which keeps in-frame sequences with V and J called. Part of the clones is missing from these tables; in studies checked, under half for an unresolved V gene and the rest for unknown reasons. V, J and clone size derive from that table, while D and trimming were established from the DNA sequence. This sample has roughly 250,000 clones in its table, and 86% of those were observed once. Approximately 12% of the sample is taken by the ten largest.

This clone came up a few times. Its binding antigen is unknown. No per-base quality is available; no much larger clone lies one base away. Sequencing used peripheral blood. The rearrangement combines TRBV10-3 with TRBJ2-3; the D gene is perhaps TRBD1, on 5 matching bases. The clonotype comes from a woman aged 25-40 years with COVID-19, enrolled during active disease. The CDR3 sequence is CAIRQGDTQYF. The DNA sequence is given as TGTGCCATCAGGCAGGGAGATACGCAGTATTTT.